This T cell receptor beta chain was captured by sequencing in a study of graft-versus-host responses after intestinal transplantation. The wider study: Recipients across the board were started on anti-thymocyte globulin induction, then kept on tacrolimus and steroids for approximately three years.

Details on this clone: Its target is unknown.

Findings and caveats of the study: Some patients had graft-donor T cell macrochimerism, and their allografts showed high graft-versus-host to host-versus-graft clonal ratios. GvH clones appeared in recipient marrow, some first in ileum or blood.

The CDR3 sequence is 16 residues long. The V gene's germline CDR1 is MGHDK and CDR2 SYGVNS. Trimming at V came to 1 base and at J to 5 bases, leaving 3 bases not matched to a gene. Generated by immunoSEQ multiplex PCR, the TCRdb table keeps only in-frame clones and is missing some. The table lists over 85,000 clones, just over 90% of them singletons, with less than 0.55% in the top ten. Sequencing was performed on unstimulated CD8+ T cells sorted from spleen or lymph node cells, taken before intestinal transplant. This clonotype was obtained from a human donor who received an intestinal transplant. V usage is TRBV25-1 and J usage is TRBJ2-3; TRBD2 agrees at 13 bases. CDR3 residues: CASSEWTSGSVDTQYF. CDR3 coding DNA: TGTGCCAGCAGTGAATGGACTAGCGGGAGTGTAGATACGCAGTATTTT.